The rows below give T cell receptor beta chains drawn from one sample of a study of shared clonotypes between healthy human individuals. The data were produced by immunoSEQ multiplex PCR, yet TCRdb's version contains in-frame clones alone and is incomplete. The sample yields around 2.3 million clones, approximately 96% seen once. Sequenced sample: naive CD4+ T cells sorted from blood. Receptors originate from a man aged 18 to 30 in good health. The conserved cysteine and the conserved F or W are not part of the CDR3 here.

J gene | V gene | CDR3 protein
TRBJ1-2 | TRBV14 | ASSQDWLDRGETNYGYT
TRBJ1-6 | TRBV5-1 | ASSLDRGSSPLH
TRBJ2-3 | TRBV14 | ASRRQGITDTQY
TRBJ1-2 | TRBV7-2 | ASSTGSQPSNYGYT
TRBJ1-1 | TRBV6-5 | ASTSDRGGAF
TRBJ1-2 | TRBV15 | ATSRDGLQYGYT
TRBJ1-6 | TRBV9 | ASSVSTGGRLDSPLH
TRBJ2-1 | TRBV7-9 | ASSLGQGANYNEQF
TRBJ2-4 | TRBV5-1 | ASSLEKTAGAKNIQY
TRBJ2-7 | TRBV11-2 | ASSPSLRDSSEQY
TRBJ2-5 | TRBV9 | ASSVGLVGETQY
TRBJ1-4 | TRBV5-1 | ASSLGPPNEKLF
TRBJ2-3 | TRBV9 | ASSVSGDRGLGTDTQY
TRBJ1-2 | TRBV23-1 | ASSPSRDRDFLDRYT
TRBJ2-7 | TRBV6-5 | ASRQTYEQY
TRBJ1-5 | TRBV5-1 | ASSLDGGNQPQH
TRBJ2-3 | TRBV5-1 | ASSPRTSGDTDTQY
TRBJ2-5 | TRBV5-8 | ASSRLPIAVVQETQY
TRBJ2-3 | TRBV19 | ASSPRGSGDTDTQY
TRBJ1-4 | TRBV21-1 | ASSKGTGILGEKLF
TRBJ2-1 | TRBV9 | ASSVRLDAYNEQF
TRBJ1-2 | TRBV19 | ASSLPPGPNLYGYT
TRBJ1-1 | TRBV5-1 | ASSLSTLGGTEAF
TRBJ2-5 | TRBV6-1 | ASSPSWAQY
TRBJ1-3 | TRBV19 | ASSLGQGTGNTIY
TRBJ2-6 | TRBV5-1 | ASSLAGQGAGANVLT
TRBJ1-2 | TRBV7-9 | ASSSTGPYGYT
TRBJ2-1 | TRBV7-2 | ASSLSGGRFNEQF
TRBJ2-3 | TRBV5-6 | ASSLPGPGRDTQY
TRBJ2-7 | TRBV7-9 | ASRPGPSYEQY
TRBJ1-1 | TRBV6-5 | ASCRGLDTEAF
TRBJ2-5 | TRBV18 | ASSLKKETQY
TRBJ2-3 | TRBV5-1 | ASSLTSTSGGRDTQY
TRBJ1-2 | TRBV10-3 | AITELTDVSPDGYT
TRBJ2-3 | TRBV7-2 | ASSSDPPATDTQY
TRBJ1-1 | TRBV10-3 | AISDQNTEAF
TRBJ1-4 | TRBV28 | ASSLSQGASSTEKLF
TRBJ1-1 | TRBV19 | ASSKGNTEAF
TRBJ2-3 | TRBV4-1 | ASSQVFAGTDTQY
TRBJ2-5 | TRBV5-4 | ASSLGGGRETQY
TRBJ2-1 | TRBV6-5 | ASSRLGEPHEQF
TRBJ2-5 | TRBV14 | ASSREGRTQY
TRBJ1-2 | TRBV5-8 | ASSRGGTALNYGYT
TRBJ1-4 | TRBV7-2 | ASSRGGTGRWEKLF
TRBJ2-3 | TRBV7-9 | ASSLGAGGPNTQY
TRBJ1-2 | TRBV28 | ASRGGGSNYGYT
TRBJ1-2 | TRBV28 | ASTFNDRDLYGYT
TRBJ1-5 | TRBV6-5 | ASSYSGPQPQH
TRBJ2-5 | TRBV18 | ASSLPRLTSGETQY
TRBJ2-5 | TRBV6-1 | ASRRGKETQY
TRBJ2-2 | TRBV9 | ASSPRTVNTGELF
TRBJ2-2 | TRBV5-1 | ASSLIGGAGELF
TRBJ2-1 | TRBV7-9 | ASSPRLAESYNEQF
TRBJ1-4 | TRBV5-5 | ASSLGLATNEKLF
TRBJ1-2 | TRBV7-9 | ASSLTGIRGYT
TRBJ2-6 | TRBV15 | ATSTAPTGGGANVLT
TRBJ2-7 | TRBV11-1 | ASSLYRGYEQY
TRBJ1-1 | TRBV5-6 | ASSLAGTGANTEAF
TRBJ2-1 | TRBV12-5 | ASGLRENEQF
TRBJ2-2 | TRBV10-3 | AISGGPLNTGELF